This T cell receptor beta chain stems from a study of cytomegalovirus exposure and HLA in healthy donors. Findings of the study overall: With later analysis, a missense DCLRE1C variant became linked to TCR beta V- and J-gene trimming. Earlier analysis looked at TCR beta V segments, and most were productive about 87% or about 30% of the time. A later analysis showed that HLA-associated TCR beta chains had undergone more clonal expansion than equally common others.

This clone was observed once. Its matching antigen is unknown. Germline V gene lookup returns CDR1 GTSNPN and CDR2 SVGIG (reference sequence). V trimming: 0 bases; J trimming: 5 bases; junction bases outside the gene matches: 9. The CDR3 is made up of 17 amino acids. Primers included in the PCR were 60 Vbeta and 13 Jbeta primers. Generated by immunoSEQ multiplex PCR, the TCRdb table keeps only in-frame clones and is missing some. The sample has tens of thousands of clones; about two thirds are singletons. This clonotype originated in a woman in her 40s in good health and CMV-seropositive. V and J are TRBV30 and TRBJ2-3; TRBD2 matches 12 bases. Source material: PBMCs. The CDR3 sequence: CAWSVLASGGAKDTQYF. DNA for the CDR3: TGTGCCTGGAGTGTACTGGCTAGCGGGGGGGCTAAAGATACGCAGTATTTT.